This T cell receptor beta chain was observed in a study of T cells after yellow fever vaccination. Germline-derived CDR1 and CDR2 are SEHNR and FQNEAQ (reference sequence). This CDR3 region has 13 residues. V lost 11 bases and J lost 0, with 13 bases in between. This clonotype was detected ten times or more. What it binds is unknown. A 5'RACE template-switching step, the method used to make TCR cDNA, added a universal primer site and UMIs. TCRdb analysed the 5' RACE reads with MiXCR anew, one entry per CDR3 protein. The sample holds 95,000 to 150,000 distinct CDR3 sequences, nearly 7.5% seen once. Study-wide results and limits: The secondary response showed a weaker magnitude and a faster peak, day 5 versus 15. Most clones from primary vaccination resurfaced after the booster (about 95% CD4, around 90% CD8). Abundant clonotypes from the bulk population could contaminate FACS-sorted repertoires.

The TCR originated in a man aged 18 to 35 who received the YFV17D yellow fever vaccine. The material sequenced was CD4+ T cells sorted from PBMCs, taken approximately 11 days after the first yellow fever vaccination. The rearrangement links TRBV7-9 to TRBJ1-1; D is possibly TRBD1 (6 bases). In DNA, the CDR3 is TGTGCCGGCGCGGGGGCTATGAACACTGAAGCTTTCTTT. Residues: CAGAGAMNTEAFF.